This passage covers 13 T cell receptor beta chains from one sample sequenced in a study of blood T cells in healthy people across ages. Primed by a sample-barcoded 5' primer and a J-beta primer mix, a second PCR proceeded for about 6 to 12 cycles. TCRdb called the 5' RACE reads again in MiXCR, with one record for every CDR3 protein. This table holds 900,000 to 950,000 distinct CDR3 sequences, roughly 29% found once. Another study also made use of these data, one on T cells of mothers and their children.

Sequencing input: blood. The receptors were sampled from a woman in her thirties or forties in good health.

The gene calls are TRBV10-3 and TRBJ2-5; TRBD1 might be the D (5 bases). The CDR3 is 16 residues long. Trimming removed 1 base at V and 11 bases at J, with 23 bases between. Germline CDR1 ENHRY, CDR2 SYGVKD. CDR3 nucleotides: TGTGCCATCAGTGAGTATCAGGGTTTAGCCCTCAATGAGCAGTACTTC. Translating gives CAISEYQGLALNEQYF.

This chain joins TRBV30 and TRBJ2-1; 9 positions match TRBD1. After removal of 1 base from V and 11 bases from J, the junction contained 3 bases not matched to a gene. CDR1 is GTSNPN and CDR2 is SVGIG in the germline V gene (reference sequence). CDR3 length: 12 amino acids. The CDR3 loop reads CAWSDTGGKQFF. CDR3 bases: TGTGCCTGGAGTGACACAGGGGGCAAGCAGTTCTTC. Looking up the rest from reference TRBV30 and TRBJ2-1 gives the full variable domain: SQTIHQWPATLVQPVGSPLSLECTVEGTSNPNLYWYRQAAGRGLQLLFYSVGIGQISSEVPQNLSASRPQDRQFILSSKKLLLSDSGFYLCAWSDTGGKQFFGPGTRLTVL.

The gene calls are TRBV29-1 and TRBJ2-5; no definite D call. The CDR3 runs to 13 residues. V lost 1 base to trimming and J lost 4 bases, with 10 bases between them. Germline CDR1 is SQVTM and CDR2 is ANQGSEA. For the CDR3, the DNA is TGCAGCGTTGAAGTCCGCGAGCTAGAGACCCAGTACTTC. Translation gives CSVEVRELETQYF.

This clonotype appeared a few times. The V and J genes are TRBV24-1 and TRBJ2-1; 12 bases map to TRBD2. CDR1 is KGHDR and CDR2 is SFDVKD in the germline V gene. This CDR3 contains 19 residues. Germline trimming cut 4 bases from V and 0 bases from J; bases unmatched to any gene: 9. The CDR3 DNA reads as TGTGCCACCAGTGACCCTCTAGCGGGGGGGATAAGCTCCTACAATGAGCAGTTCTTC. As protein: CATSDPLAGGISSYNEQFF.

The rearrangement uses TRBV20-1 and TRBJ1-1, with D unclear. Germline loops: CDR1 DFQATT, CDR2 SNEGSKA (reference sequence). The CDR3 is 13 amino acids. The ends were cut back, 2 bases at V and 6 bases at J, with 13 bases in the middle. CDR3 in amino acids: CSARLRGRAEAFF. For the CDR3, the DNA is TGCAGTGCTAGACTTCGGGGTAGGGCTGAAGCTTTCTTT.

Ten or more counts support this clonotype. This sequence joins TRBV10-3 and TRBJ2-5, with TRBD1 matching 7 bases. This CDR3 has 14 residues. V was clipped by 3 bases and J by 1 base; unmatched bases: 2. In germline, CDR1 is ENHRY, CDR2 SYGVKD. The CDR3, as DNA: TGTGCCATCAGTGACGGGACAGTCCAAGAGACCCAGTACTTC. This sequence encodes CAISDGTVQETQYF.

This clonotype was found a few times. The genes are TRBV4-3 and TRBJ2-7; 14 positions agree with TRBD2. After removal of 0 bases from V and 9 bases from J, the junction contained 10 bases not matched to a gene. The CDR3 sequence is 17 residues long. Germline V gene data show CDR1 as LGHNA and CDR2 as YSLEER. The CDR3: CASSQEPTSGGAGGQYF. CDR3 coding DNA: TGCGCCAGCAGCCAAGAGCCGACTAGCGGGGGGGCAGGAGGGCAGTACTTC.

The rearrangement uses TRBV2 and TRBJ2-5; D is ambiguous. Trimming removed 0 bases from V and 11 bases from J, with 10 bases in between. Per the germline V gene, CDR1 is SNHLY and CDR2 is FYNNEI. The CDR3 sequence is 12 residues long. As DNA, the CDR3 is TGTGCCAGCAGTGAAGCGCGTCGAGAGCAGTACTTC. Its translation is CASSEARREQYF.

For this clonotype: One end of the junction is discordant with germline, which a read error may explain. This chain joins TRBV5-6 and TRBJ1-5; D is unclear. CDR1 SGHDT and CDR2 YYEEEE come from the germline V gene. This CDR3 is 16 amino acids long. The CDR3 bases are TGTGCCAGCAGCTTGGGAGGGATCAATGGCAATCAGCCCCGGCATTTT. This gives the protein CASSLGGINGNQPRHF.

This rearrangement joins TRBV28 to TRBJ2-7, with D tentatively TRBD2 (6 bases). Germline V CDR1 and CDR2: MDHEN, SYDVKM. Trimming shortened V by 6 bases and J by 6 bases, and 15 bases separated the two germline ends. This CDR3 has 13 residues. DNA for the CDR3: TGTGCCAGCAGGAGACCGGGAGAGCGCGAGCAGTACTTC. Protein sequence: CASRRPGEREQYF.

The chain is built from TRBV18 and TRBJ2-4; D is uncertain. TRBJ2-7 matches the DNA end more closely, so the J call is doubtful. This CDR3 contains 15 residues. Looked up from germline, CDR1 is KGHSH and CDR2 is LQKENI. The CDR3 nucleotides read TGTGCCAGCTCACCACAAGAACTAACGGTCCGCGAGCAGTACTTC. Translation: CASSPQELTVREQYF.

The chain links TRBV29-1 to TRBJ1-1; D is unresolved. Trimming cost V 0 bases and J 0 bases, with 5 bases left between them. CDR1 is SQVTM, CDR2 ANQGSEA, per germline. This CDR3 is built from 13 residues. As DNA, the CDR3 is TGCAGCGTTGAAGATAGCATGAACACTGAAGCTTTCTTT. This translates into CSVEDSMNTEAFF.

This clonotype showed up many times. This chain connects TRBV2 to TRBJ2-4; TRBD2 might be the D (6 bases). This CDR3 has 16 residues. Germline V gene data show CDR1 as SNHLY and CDR2 as FYNNEI. The ends were cut back, 1 base at V and 0 bases at J, with 10 bases in the middle. The CDR3 region has the DNA TGTGCCAGCAGTGAAGATCGGGGGATAGCCAAAAACATTCAGTACTTC. Translated, it gives CASSEDRGIAKNIQYF.